This is a list of T cell receptor beta chains from one sample in a study of ipilimumab plus nivolumab after autologous stem cell transplantation. Libraries were prepared by immunoSEQ multiplex PCR; TCRdb keeps only in-frame clonotypes and omits some of them. Of 17,000 or so clones detected, around four fifths appear once; the ten largest clones hold about a third. The sample consisted of PBMCs, taken in a trial of ipilimumab plus nivolumab as post-transplant consolidation. These receptors all stem from a male donor with diffuse large B-cell lymphoma. Each CDR3 is given with its conserved first and last residue. D genes are given only for firm matches. Clone size is stated in some rows and not others, as once, few, many or a class when expanded.

v_call	j_call	d_call	clone_size	cdr3_nt	cdr3_aa
TRBV30	TRBJ2-3	TRBD2	.	TGTGCCTGGAGCGGAAAACCGGGACTAGCGGGAGACTCAGATACGCAGTATTTT	CAWSGKPGLAGDSDTQYF
TRBV18	TRBJ1-5	.	.	TGTGCCAGCTCACAAGGGGTGAGGCAGCCCCAGCATTTT	CASSQGVRQPQHF
TRBV7-6	TRBJ2-5	TRBD1	.	TGTGCCAGCAGCCCGGGACAGGGAAAGGCTAAAGAGACCCAGTACTTC	CASSPGQGKAKETQYF
TRBV5-1	TRBJ2-6	TRBD1	.	TGCGCCAGCAGCTTGGTCCCAGGGGGCCAAGCCTCTGGGGCCAACGTCCTGACTTTC	CASSLVPGGQASGANVLTF
TRBV5-6	TRBJ1-1	TRBD1	.	TGTGCCAGCAGCTGGACAGGGGGCGGGTTTGAAGCTTTCTTT	CASSWTGGGFEAFF
TRBV28	TRBJ1-5	.	few	TGTGCCAGCAGTTTATCACTATGGGGGACACCTCCCCATCAGCCCCAGCATTTT	CASSLSLWGTPPHQPQHF
TRBV19	TRBJ1-1	.	.	TGTGCCAGTAGTACCCCCGCCCCAACCGCTACTGAAGCTTTCTTT	CASSTPAPTATEAFF
TRBV29-1	TRBJ2-1	.	.	TGCAGCGTTGTTAACAATGAGCAGTTCTTC	CSVVNNEQFF
TRBV5-1	TRBJ2-1	.	once	TGCGCCAGCAGCTCCCTGACCAGCTCTGAGCAGTTCTTC	CASSSLTSSEQFF
TRBV5-1	TRBJ1-4	TRBD1	.	TGCGCCAGCACTCCGGGACAGTTGAATGAAAAACTGTTTTTT	CASTPGQLNEKLFF
TRBV19	TRBJ2-7	.	.	TGTGCCAGTAGCCCCCCCGGGATCCCCCTCCACGAGCAGTACTTC	CASSPPGIPLHEQYF
TRBV4-1	TRBJ2-5	TRBD2	.	TGCGCCAGCAGCCACCCGGGACTAGAAGAGACCCAGTACTTC	CASSHPGLEETQYF
TRBV6-4	TRBJ1-1	.	once	TGTGCCAGCAGAGGACAGAACACTGAAGCTTTCTTT	CASRGQNTEAFF
TRBV2	TRBJ2-1	TRBD2	.	TGTGCCAGCATGGACGGGAGGACGGGCGAGCAGTTCTTC	CASMDGRTGEQFF
TRBV9	TRBJ2-2	.	once	TGTGCCAGCCAAGCGAACACCGGGGAGCTGTTTTTT	CASQANTGELFF
TRBV5-6	TRBJ2-7	.	.	TGTGCCAGCAGCTCCGGGGGCCAAGACTACGAGCAGTACTTC	CASSSGGQDYEQYF
TRBV11-1	TRBJ2-3	TRBD2	few	TGTGCCAGCAGCTTGGGACTAGCGGGGGGCACAGATACGCAGTATTTT	CASSLGLAGGTDTQYF
TRBV18	TRBJ2-5	.	.	TGTGCCAGCTCACCACCTGGGCAGTACGCTGGGGAGACCCAGTACTTC	CASSPPGQYAGETQYF
TRBV5-1	TRBJ1-1	TRBD1	once	TGCGCCAGCAGCCTGACAGGGGAAGACACTGAAGCTTTCTTT	CASSLTGEDTEAFF
TRBV9	TRBJ1-1	TRBD1	.	TGTGCCAGCAGCGTAGCGTACGGACAGGGCAACACTGAAGCTTTCTTT	CASSVAYGQGNTEAFF
TRBV11-2	TRBJ1-2	.	.	TGTGCCAGCAGCTTAAGGGGGGGGACCCACTATGGCTACACCTTC	CASSLRGGTHYGYTF
TRBV7-8	TRBJ1-1	.	.	TGTGCCAGCAGCCCCACGGACATGCCCGTAAGAGGTGAAGCTTTCTTT	CASSPTDMPVRGEAFF
TRBV5-4	TRBJ2-7	TRBD2	.	TGTGCCAGCAGCCCAGGACTAGCGGGAGTATTTTACGAGCAGTACTTC	CASSPGLAGVFYEQYF
TRBV27	TRBJ2-7	.	.	TGTGCCAGCGGTAGTTTAAACGGGGGAATGTACGAGCAGTACTTC	CASGSLNGGMYEQYF
TRBV4-1	TRBJ1-1	TRBD1	once	TGCGCCAGCAGCCAAGATGACAGGGGGAACACTGAAGCTTTCTTT	CASSQDDRGNTEAFF
TRBV28	TRBJ1-2	.	medium-sized	TGTGCCAGCAGAATGGACAGTTCAATATATGGCTACACCTTC	CASRMDSSIYGYTF
TRBV7-3	TRBJ2-1	.	few	TGTGCCAGCAGCTTAACGTCCGGCCCTCGGGGTGAGCAGTTCTTC	CASSLTSGPRGEQFF